The sequence of this TCR beta chain was determined in a study of shared clonotypes between healthy human individuals. Study as a whole: Each donor's CD8 memory used one plate, CD8 naive two, each CD4 subset three.

For this clone: The antigen is not known.

Profiling relied on immunoSEQ multiplex PCR, and the TCRdb table lists in-frame clones only, not all of them. The repertoire holds around 750,000 clones, with under 80% as singletons. Overall study results and limits: Clonotype sharing among donors was expected to depend on sequencing depth.

This sequence was found in a woman aged 25 to 45 in good health. Sequenced input: memory CD4+ T cells sorted from blood. The subset: CD45RA-negative fraction.

The CDR3 is CASSPTSGGSQGLQYF. The CDR3 bases are TGTGCCAGCTCACCTACGAGCGGAGGGTCCCAGGGGTTGCAGTACTTC. The chain is built from TRBV18 and TRBJ2-7; D tentatively reads TRBD1 or TRBD2 (6 bases each). Germline CDR1 reads KGHSH; CDR2 reads LQKENI. Trimming cost V 3 bases and J 9 bases, with 24 bases left between them. The CDR3 is 16 residues long.